Listed below are T cell receptor beta chains from one sample, sequenced in a study of blood T cells in healthy people across ages. Via MiXCR, TCRdb re-called the 5' RACE reads, giving one row per CDR3 protein. In the table there are about 1.6 million distinct CDR3 sequences, roughly a third of which are singletons. Specimen: blood. These receptors all come from a woman in her thirties in good health. Both conserved end residues are part of each CDR3. Each record gives: V gene, J gene, clone size, D gene, CDR3 DNA, CDR3 protein. A D gene is named only where the DNA matches it firmly. The size of a clone is reported for some rows only, either as once, few or many, or as a class for expanded clones.

v_gene: TRBV6-6
j_gene: TRBJ2-7
abundance: -
d_gene: -
CDR3nt: TGTGCCAGCAGTATAATTACAGGCGCGAGACTGAGGGAGCAGTACTTC
CDR3aa: CASSIITGARLREQYF

v_gene: TRBV5-1
j_gene: TRBJ2-1
abundance: -
d_gene: -
CDR3nt: TGCGCCAGCAGGAGGTGGGTGGGAAGCTCCTACAATGGGCAGTTCTTC
CDR3aa: CASRRWVGSSYNGQFF

v_gene: TRBV7-9
j_gene: TRBJ2-1
abundance: -
d_gene: TRBD1
CDR3nt: TGTGCCAGCAGCCCCAGACAGGGTGACTCCTACAATGAGCAGTTCTTT
CDR3aa: CASSPRQGDSYNEQFF

v_gene: TRBV21-1
j_gene: TRBJ2-1
abundance: -
d_gene: -
CDR3nt: TGTGCCAGCAGCTCTTCGAGACGCCTAAATGAGCAGTTCTTC
CDR3aa: CASSSSRRLNEQFF

v_gene: TRBV6-5
j_gene: TRBJ1-5
abundance: -
d_gene: -
CDR3nt: TGTGCCAGCAGCTCCGTGGGGGGCCATCAGCCCCAGCATTTT
CDR3aa: CASSSVGGHQPQHF

v_gene: TRBV5-1
j_gene: TRBJ2-3
abundance: -
d_gene: -
CDR3nt: TGCGCCAGCAGCTTGAGATCCGGCTACACAGATACGCAGTATTTT
CDR3aa: CASSLRSGYTDTQYF

v_gene: TRBV5-1
j_gene: TRBJ2-5
abundance: few
d_gene: TRBD2
CDR3nt: TGCGCCAGCAGATGGGGACTAGCGGTACAAGAGACCCAGTACTTC
CDR3aa: CASRWGLAVQETQYF

v_gene: TRBV12-3/TRBV12-4
j_gene: TRBJ2-2
abundance: -
d_gene: -
CDR3nt: TGTGCCAGCAGTTGGTCTGGGGTGGTAGGGGAGCTGTTTTTT
CDR3aa: CASSWSGVVGELFF

v_gene: TRBV19
j_gene: TRBJ2-5
abundance: -
d_gene: -
CDR3nt: TGTGCCAGTAGTACCTCAGACGGGTGGCCAGAGACCCAGTACTTC
CDR3aa: CASSTSDGWPETQYF

v_gene: TRBV5-1
j_gene: TRBJ2-7
abundance: -
d_gene: TRBD2
CDR3nt: TGCGCCAGCAGCTTGGCTTCGGGGGGGGCTTGGGAGCAGTACTTC
CDR3aa: CASSLASGGAWEQYF

v_gene: TRBV5-1
j_gene: TRBJ2-7
abundance: many
d_gene: -
CDR3nt: TGCGCCAGCAGCTTGGCAAGGGCGCGAAACGAGCAGTACTTC
CDR3aa: CASSLARARNEQYF

v_gene: TRBV4-1
j_gene: TRBJ1-5
abundance: few
d_gene: TRBD1
CDR3nt: TGCGCCAGCAGCCGAGACAGGGATAGCAATCAGCCCCAGCATTTT
CDR3aa: CASSRDRDSNQPQHF

v_gene: TRBV15
j_gene: TRBJ2-3
abundance: -
d_gene: TRBD2
CDR3nt: TGTGCCACCAGCAGAGATCGACTAGCGGGAGGGGCAGATACGCAGTATTTT
CDR3aa: CATSRDRLAGGADTQYF

v_gene: TRBV20-1
j_gene: TRBJ2-5
abundance: few
d_gene: -
CDR3nt: TGCAGTGCTAGAGCCCCGGGGGTCCAAGAGACCCAGTACTTC
CDR3aa: CSARAPGVQETQYF